These 18 T cell receptor beta chains were all obtained from the same sample, sequenced in a study of CD8 T cells in ankylosing spondylitis. Study-wide points: One TCR beta motif, made up of roughly eight highly homologous variants, appeared characteristic of ankylosing spondylitis blood.

TCRdb processed the 5' RACE reads anew with MiXCR; each CDR3 protein has one entry. Of more than 650,000 distinct CDR3 sequences in the sample, approximately 10% were seen once. Which antigens these TCRs recognize remains unknown. The specimen was blood, either unsorted or a sorted T cell fraction (not recorded which). The origin of the receptors is a male donor with ankylosing spondylitis.

The chain recombines TRBV13 with TRBJ2-3, with a tentative D call TRBD2 (5 bases). CDR1 and CDR2 (germline): PRHDT, FYEKMQ (reference sequence). This CDR3 has 16 residues. The germline V and J ends were trimmed by 7 bases and 4 bases, with 21 bases remaining between them. CDR3 amino acids: CASTLRRSGGADTQYF. The CDR3 DNA is TGTGCCAGCACCCTTAGGCGGTCCGGAGGAGCAGATACGCAGTATTTT.

The V and J genes are TRBV7-9 and TRBJ1-2; no firm D call. The V end was cut by 3 bases, the J end by 8 bases, with 13 bases between. CDR3 size: 13 residues. CDR1 and CDR2 from the germline V gene are SEHNR and FQNEAQ (reference sequence). The DNA of the CDR3 is TGTGCCAGCAGCTTCACTTCCCAGTCCGGCTACACCTTC. Its protein product is CASSFTSQSGYTF. The complete variable domain, with remaining parts taken from reference TRBV7-9 and TRBJ1-2, reads DTGVSQNPRHKITKRGQNVTFRCDPISEHNRLYWYRQTLGQGPEFLTYFQNEAQLEKSRLLSDRFSAERPKGSFSTLEIQRTEQGDSAMYLCASSFTSQSGYTFGSGTRLTVV.

This clonotype was detected a few times. The chain links TRBV5-1 to TRBJ2-5, with TRBD1 as a possible D gene (6 bases). The CDR3 has 14 residues. The V end lost 3 bases, the J end lost 8 bases, and 17 bases lay between the germline ends. Germline CDR1 reads SGHRS; CDR2 reads YFSETQ. For the CDR3, the DNA is TGCGCCAGCAGCTCGGACAGTACTTCAAGAACCCAGTACTTC. It codes for CASSSDSTSRTQYF.

This clonotype was found a few times. V usage is TRBV6-5 and J usage is TRBJ1-3; tentatively, D is TRBD1 (5 bases). V was cut by 0 bases and J by 0 bases, with 9 bases left in between. The CDR3 is 16 amino acids. Germline V gives CDR1 MNHEY, CDR2 SVGAGI. CDR3 in DNA: TGTGCCAGCAGTTACTCCGGGGCCCACTCTGGAAACACCATATATTTT. Amino acid sequence: CASSYSGAHSGNTIYF.

The chain combines TRBV4-3 with TRBJ2-5; 9 nucleotides align to TRBD1. The CDR3 runs to 15 residues. V lost 4 bases, J lost 4 bases, and 7 bases stayed unmatched. Germline CDR1 is LGHNA and CDR2 is YSLEER. The CDR3 here is CASSPGQGTVETQYF. In nucleotides, the CDR3 is TGCGCCAGCAGCCCCGGACAGGGGACGGTAGAGACCCAGTACTTC.

The DNA of the CDR3 is TGCAGTGCTTACCGGGACAGTGGTTATCCCTATAATTCACCCCTCCACTTT. Its translation is CSAYRDSGYPYNSPLHF. The V gene is TRBV20-1, the J gene TRBJ1-6; 7 bases agree with TRBD1. The J segment lost 2 bases and the V segment lost 5 bases, leaving 12 bases of the junction unmatched. Germline V gives CDR1 DFQATT, CDR2 SNEGSKA (reference sequence). This CDR3 has 17 residues.

This clonotype was detected only a few times. The chain recombines TRBV10-3 with TRBJ1-2, with 8 nucleotides matching TRBD1. V shed 5 bases and J 0 bases; nucleotides not matched to a gene: 5. Per the germline V gene, CDR1 is ENHRY and CDR2 is SYGVKD. The CDR3 consists of 15 residues. The CDR3 DNA sequence: TGTGCCATCAGTCAAAGGACAGGGACTAACTATGGCTACACCTTC. Encoded protein: CAISQRTGTNYGYTF.

This clonotype was counted many times. The V gene is TRBV20-1, the J gene TRBJ2-7; 8 positions agree with TRBD2. V lost 6 bases to trimming and J lost 4 bases; unmatched junction nucleotides: 11. Per the germline V gene, CDR1 is DFQATT and CDR2 is SNEGSKA (reference sequence). This CDR3 is 14 amino acids long. In DNA form, the CDR3 reads TGCAGTGCCCCAACTAGCGGTGTCGGGTACGAGCAGTACTTC. Encoded protein: CSAPTSGVGYEQYF.

This clonotype appeared a few times. The rearrangement links TRBV10-3 to TRBJ2-3; 8 bases match TRBD2. The CDR3 length is 16 residues. V lost 8 bases and J lost 3; bases outside the gene matches: 13. From germline, CDR1 is ENHRY and CDR2 SYGVKD. The CDR3 is CAISGRAYSETDTQYF. CDR3 DNA sequence: TGTGCCATCTCCGGGAGGGCCTATTCAGAGACAGATACGCAGTATTTT.

This chain connects TRBV6-2 or TRBV6-3 to TRBJ2-3, with TRBD2 matching over 7 bases. The length of the CDR3 is 13 residues. CDR1 and CDR2 (germline): MNHEY, SVGEGT. Trimming cost V 8 bases and J 2 bases; bases outside gene matches: 4. The CDR3 bases are TGTGCCAGCTCCACTAGCGACACAGATACGCAGTATTTT. It encodes CASSTSDTDTQYF.

This clonotype has more than one count but fewer than ten. The junction differs from germline at one of its ends, possibly a read error. The chain carries TRBV28 and TRBJ1-2; D is undetermined. In germline, CDR1 is MDHEN, CDR2 SYDVKM. CDR3 length: 14 amino acids. The CDR3 region has the DNA TGTGCCAGCAAGAACAGTTATCTTAACTCTGGCTACACCTTC. Its translation: CASKNSYLNSGYTF.

V usage is TRBV11-2 and J usage is TRBJ2-2, with 7 bases fitting TRBD1. The length of the CDR3 is 17 residues. Germline CDR1 SGHAT, CDR2 FQNNGV. V shed 5 bases and J 0 bases; nucleotides not matched to a gene: 9. The CDR3 loop is CASSPQSQGANTGELFF. In nucleotides, the CDR3 is TGTGCCAGCAGCCCACAATCGCAGGGGGCGAACACCGGGGAGCTGTTTTTT.

The rearrangement links TRBV5-1 to TRBJ2-5; no clear D. The CDR3 extends over 13 amino acids. With 9 bases removed from V and 2 bases from J, the gap between germline ends came to 14 bases. In germline, CDR1 is SGHRS, CDR2 YFSETQ. Written as DNA, the CDR3 is TGCGCCACCTCGCCGGGCCCGCAAGAGACCCAGTACTTC. It encodes CATSPGPQETQYF.

This clonotype was counted many times. J is TRBJ1-1 and V is TRBV20-1, with D unresolved. CDR1 and CDR2 (germline): DFQATT, SNEGSKA (reference sequence). CDR3 length: 13 residues. V lost 3 bases and J 11 bases, leaving 19 bases between the germline ends. CDR3 sequence: CSARERTLRNAFF. CDR3 bases: TGCAGTGCTAGGGAGAGGACGTTAAGAAACGCTTTCTTT.

In this sample, this clonotype turned up a few times. This chain uses TRBV12-3 or TRBV12-4 with TRBJ2-7, with D hard to call. CDR3 length equals 13 residues. Deletions cut 2 bases from V and 4 bases from J, with 9 bases between. In nucleotides, the CDR3 is TGTGCCAGCAGTTTAATCGGAAAATACGAGCAGTACTTC. It encodes CASSLIGKYEQYF.

V and J are TRBV28 and TRBJ2-7, with 7 bases fitting TRBD1. The trim removed 4 bases at V and 0 bases at J, leaving 9 bases unmatched. The CDR3 is 16 residues long. CDR1 MDHEN and CDR2 SYDVKM come from the germline V gene. This CDR3 reads CASSSQGNRGSYEQYF. The DNA for the CDR3 is TGTGCCAGCAGTTCACAGGGGAATAGAGGCTCCTACGAGCAGTACTTC.

This clonotype has more than one count but fewer than ten. The rearrangement links TRBV20-1 to TRBJ2-7; TRBD1 aligns across 7 bases. This CDR3 has 15 residues. Trimming removed 3 bases from V and 4 bases from J; junction bases left unmatched: 12. The germline V gene encodes CDR1 DFQATT and CDR2 SNEGSKA (reference sequence). The CDR3 nucleotides are TGCAGTGCTAGTGACCGACAGGGCCATCTGTACGAGCAGTACTTC. It translates to CSASDRQGHLYEQYF.

The rearrangement links TRBV20-1 to TRBJ2-7; possible D gene TRBD1, 6 bases. The germline V gene has CDR1 DFQATT and CDR2 SNEGSKA (reference sequence). V dropped 3 bases and J dropped 5 bases, with 14 bases sitting between them. The CDR3 is 13 residues long. DNA for the CDR3: TGCAGTGCTAGGCTACAGGGTGACCACGAGCAGTACTTC. As protein: CSARLQGDHEQYF.